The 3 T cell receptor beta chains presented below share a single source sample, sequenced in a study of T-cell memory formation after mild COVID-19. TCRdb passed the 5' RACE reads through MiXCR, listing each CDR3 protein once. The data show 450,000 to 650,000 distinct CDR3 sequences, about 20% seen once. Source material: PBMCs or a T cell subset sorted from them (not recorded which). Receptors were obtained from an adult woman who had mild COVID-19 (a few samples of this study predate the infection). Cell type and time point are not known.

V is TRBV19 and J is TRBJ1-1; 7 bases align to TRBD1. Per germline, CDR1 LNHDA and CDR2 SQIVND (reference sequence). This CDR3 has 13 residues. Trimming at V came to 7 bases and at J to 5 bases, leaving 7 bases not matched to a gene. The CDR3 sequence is CASKITGDTEAFF. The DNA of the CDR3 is TGTGCCAGTAAAATAACAGGGGATACTGAAGCTTTCTTT.

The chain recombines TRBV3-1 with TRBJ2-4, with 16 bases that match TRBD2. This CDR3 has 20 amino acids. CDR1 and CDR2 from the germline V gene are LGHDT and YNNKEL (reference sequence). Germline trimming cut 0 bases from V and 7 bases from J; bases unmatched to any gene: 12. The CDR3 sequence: CASSQDIGGLAGGPLNIQYF. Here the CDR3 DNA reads TGTGCCAGCAGCCAAGATATTGGGGGACTAGCGGGAGGGCCGCTGAACATTCAGTACTTC.

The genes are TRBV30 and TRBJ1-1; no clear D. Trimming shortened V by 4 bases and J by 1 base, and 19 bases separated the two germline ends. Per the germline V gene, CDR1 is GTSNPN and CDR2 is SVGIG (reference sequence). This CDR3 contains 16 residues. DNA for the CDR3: TGTGCCTGGACCCGGCCGGGTCCCAGAACGAACACTGAAGCTTTCTTT. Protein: CAWTRPGPRTNTEAFF.